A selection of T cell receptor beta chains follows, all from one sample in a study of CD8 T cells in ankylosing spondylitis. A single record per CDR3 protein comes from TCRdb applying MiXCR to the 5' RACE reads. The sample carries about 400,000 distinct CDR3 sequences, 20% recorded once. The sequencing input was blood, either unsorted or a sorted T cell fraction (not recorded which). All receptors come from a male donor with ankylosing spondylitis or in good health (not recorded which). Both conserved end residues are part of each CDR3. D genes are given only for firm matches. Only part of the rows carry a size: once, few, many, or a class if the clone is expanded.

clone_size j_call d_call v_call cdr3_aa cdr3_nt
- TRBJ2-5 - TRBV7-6 CASSLFDQETQYF TGTGCCAGCAGCTTGTTTGACCAAGAGACCCAGTACTTC
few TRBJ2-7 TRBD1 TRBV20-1 CSAPDRDYEQYF TGCAGTGCTCCTGACAGGGACTACGAGCAGTACTTC
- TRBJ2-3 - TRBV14 CASSQDQVWDTQYF TGTGCCAGCAGCCAAGATCAAGTATGGGATACGCAGTATTTT
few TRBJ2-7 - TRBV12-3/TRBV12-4 CASGSVGLEQYF TGTGCCAGCGGCTCGGTGGGGCTTGAGCAGTACTTC
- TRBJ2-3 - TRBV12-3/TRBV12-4 CASSLDGFTDTQYF TGTGCCAGCAGTTTGGACGGATTCACAGATACGCAGTATTTT
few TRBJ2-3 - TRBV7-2 CASSFGVNGLADTQYF TGTGCCAGCAGCTTTGGGGTCAACGGGCTCGCAGATACGCAGTATTTT
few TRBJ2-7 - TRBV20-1 CSARDGGWDEQYF TGCAGTGCTAGAGATGGGGGGTGGGACGAGCAGTACTTC
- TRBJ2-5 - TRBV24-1 CATSVRRLETQYF TGTGCCACCAGTGTCCGCAGGTTGGAGACCCAGTACTTC
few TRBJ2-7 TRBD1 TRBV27 CASSDRGRGYEQYF TGTGCCAGCAGCGACAGGGGGCGCGGGTACGAGCAGTACTTC
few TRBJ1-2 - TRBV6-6 CASSLQGSGGYTF TGTGCCAGCAGTTTACAGGGATCGGGAGGCTACACCTTC
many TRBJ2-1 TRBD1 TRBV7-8 CASSLWDSYNEQFF TGTGCCAGCAGCTTATGGGACAGTTACAATGAGCAGTTCTTC
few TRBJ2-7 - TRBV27 CASSFRGWEQYF TGTGCCAGCAGTTTTAGGGGGTGGGAGCAGTACTTC
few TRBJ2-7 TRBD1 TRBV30 CAWSADRGEQYF TGTGCCTGGAGTGCCGACAGGGGCGAGCAGTACTTC
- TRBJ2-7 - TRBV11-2 CASSLGHGGEQYF TGTGCCAGCAGCTTAGGCCACGGCGGCGAGCAGTACTTC
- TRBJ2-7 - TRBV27 CASSQTHRGEQYF TGTGCCAGCAGTCAAACTCACCGGGGCGAGCAGTACTTC
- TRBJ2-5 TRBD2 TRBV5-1 CASSPFGSGGSAQYF TGCGCCAGCAGCCCCTTCGGTAGCGGGGGGTCGGCCCAGTACTTC
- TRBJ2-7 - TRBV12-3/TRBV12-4 CASTGPPGGNEQYF TGTGCCAGCACCGGGCCTCCGGGGGGCAACGAGCAGTACTTC
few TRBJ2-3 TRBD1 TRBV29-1 CSVEDGGTGGGTDTQYF TGCAGCGTTGAAGATGGCGGGACAGGGGGAGGGACAGATACGCAGTATTTT